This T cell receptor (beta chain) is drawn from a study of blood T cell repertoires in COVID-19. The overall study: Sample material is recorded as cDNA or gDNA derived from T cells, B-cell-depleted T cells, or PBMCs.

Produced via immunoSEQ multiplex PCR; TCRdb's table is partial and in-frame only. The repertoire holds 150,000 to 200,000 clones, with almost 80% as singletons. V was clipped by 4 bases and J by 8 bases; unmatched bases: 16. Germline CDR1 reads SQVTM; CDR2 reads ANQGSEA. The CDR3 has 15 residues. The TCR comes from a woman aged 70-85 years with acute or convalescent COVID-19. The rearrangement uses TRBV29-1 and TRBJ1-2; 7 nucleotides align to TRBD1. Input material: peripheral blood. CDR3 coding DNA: TGCAGCGTTGGAAATGGACATAGGGGGCAGGAGGGCTACACCTTC. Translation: CSVGNGHRGQEGYTF.